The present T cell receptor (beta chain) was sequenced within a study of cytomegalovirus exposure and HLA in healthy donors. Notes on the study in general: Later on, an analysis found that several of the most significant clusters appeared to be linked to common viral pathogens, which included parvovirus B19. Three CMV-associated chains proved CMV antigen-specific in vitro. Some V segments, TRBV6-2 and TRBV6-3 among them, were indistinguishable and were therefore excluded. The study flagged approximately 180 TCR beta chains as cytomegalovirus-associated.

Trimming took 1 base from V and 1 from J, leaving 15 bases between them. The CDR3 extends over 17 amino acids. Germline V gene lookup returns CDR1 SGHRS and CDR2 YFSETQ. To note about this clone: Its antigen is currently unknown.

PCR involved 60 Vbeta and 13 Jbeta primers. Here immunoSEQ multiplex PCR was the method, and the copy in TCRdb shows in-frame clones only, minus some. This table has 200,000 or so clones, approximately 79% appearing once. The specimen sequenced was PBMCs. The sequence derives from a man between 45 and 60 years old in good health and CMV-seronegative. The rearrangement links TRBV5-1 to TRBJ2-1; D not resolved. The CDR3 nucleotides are TGCGCCAGCAGCTTGATTCCCCTACCCCAATCCTACAATGAGCAGTTCTTC. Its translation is CASSLIPLPQSYNEQFF.